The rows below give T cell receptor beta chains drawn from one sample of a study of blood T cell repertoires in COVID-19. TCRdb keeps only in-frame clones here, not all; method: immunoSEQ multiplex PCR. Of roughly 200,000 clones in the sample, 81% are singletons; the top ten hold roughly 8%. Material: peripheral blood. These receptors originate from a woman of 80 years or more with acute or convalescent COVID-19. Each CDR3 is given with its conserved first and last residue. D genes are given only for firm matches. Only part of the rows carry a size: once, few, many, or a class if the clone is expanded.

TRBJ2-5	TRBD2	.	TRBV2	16	TGTGCCAGCAGTGGTTTGGGTAGCGGGAGGAGGGAGACCCAGTACTTC	CASSGLGSGRRETQYF
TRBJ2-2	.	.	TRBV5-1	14	TGCGCCAGCAGCTTTGACAAGAACACCGGGGAGCTGTTTTTT	CASSFDKNTGELFF
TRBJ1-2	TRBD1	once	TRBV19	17	TGTGCCAGTAGTAGCAGACCTCGGGACAGTCTGAACTATGGCTACACCTTC	CASSSRPRDSLNYGYTF
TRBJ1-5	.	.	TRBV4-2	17	TGTGCCAGCAGCCAAGATTTCAAGGGGCCCCCCGGGCAGCCCCAGCATTTT	CASSQDFKGPPGQPQHF
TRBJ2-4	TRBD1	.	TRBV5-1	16	TGCGCCAGCGGAGTAGAGACAGGGATGGCCAAAAACATTCAGTACTTC	CASGVETGMAKNIQYF
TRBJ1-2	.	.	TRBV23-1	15	TGCGCCAGCAGTCAAGACAGGTACCTTAACTATGGCTACACCTTC	CASSQDRYLNYGYTF
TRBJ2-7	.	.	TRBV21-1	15	TGTGCCAGCAGCAAAGAGGGGGCCGGGGGATCCGAGCAGTACTTC	CASSKEGAGGSEQYF
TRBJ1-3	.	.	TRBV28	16	TGTGCCAGCGGAGGTATGGGGTTTAACCCTGGAAACACCATATATTTT	CASGGMGFNPGNTIYF
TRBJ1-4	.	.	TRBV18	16	TGTGCCAGCTCACCACGAGAACAGAATCCAAATGAAAAACTGTTTTTT	CASSPREQNPNEKLFF
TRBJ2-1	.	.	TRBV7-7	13	TGTGCCAGCAGCCAAGACACCTACAATGAGCAGTTCTTC	CASSQDTYNEQFF
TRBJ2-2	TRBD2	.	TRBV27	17	TGTGCCAGCCCTTTGGGACTAGCGGGAGAGAACACCGGGGAGCTGTTTTTT	CASPLGLAGENTGELFF
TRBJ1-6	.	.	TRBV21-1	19	TGTGCCAGCAGCAACCACCGGGTTGCCCGGACAGGGGAGAATTCACCCCTCCACTTT	CASSNHRVARTGENSPLHF
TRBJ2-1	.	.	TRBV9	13	TGTGCCAGCAGCGCGAGCTCCTACAATGAGCAGTTCTTC	CASSASSYNEQFF
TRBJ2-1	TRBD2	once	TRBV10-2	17	TGCGCCAGCAGGGGACTAGCGGGAGGGAGCTCCTACAATGAGCAGTTCTTC	CASRGLAGGSSYNEQFF
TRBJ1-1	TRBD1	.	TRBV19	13	TGTGCCAGTAGTATAAACAGGGGAGATGAAGCTTTCTTT	CASSINRGDEAFF
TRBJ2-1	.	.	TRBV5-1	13	TGCGCCAGCAGCTTAATGTCTACCGATGAGCAGTTCTTC	CASSLMSTDEQFF